This is a list of T cell receptor beta chains from one sample in a study of identical twins. Using its own MiXCR run on the 5' RACE reads, TCRdb lists one record per CDR3 protein. The sample comprises approximately 220,000 distinct CDR3 sequences, 7.5% of which are singletons, and 1.9% rests with the top ten. In addition, the sample was reused for a study of yellow fever vaccine responses in identical twins.

Specimen: memory (CD45RO+) T cells sorted from blood. These receptors all stem from a woman between 18 and 30 years old in good health. The conserved cysteine and the conserved F or W are not part of the CDR3 here.

J gene: TRBJ2-2; V gene: TRBV3-1; CDR3 protein: ASSQRDRVNTGELF
J gene: TRBJ2-1; V gene: TRBV25-1; CDR3 protein: ASSVSGSYNEQF
J gene: TRBJ1-2; V gene: TRBV12-3/TRBV12-4; CDR3 protein: ASQNKVYGYT
J gene: TRBJ2-1; V gene: TRBV20-1; CDR3 protein: SARDPLMTTEQF
J gene: TRBJ2-2; V gene: TRBV7-8; CDR3 protein: ASSFQITGELF
J gene: TRBJ2-1; V gene: TRBV5-6; CDR3 protein: ASSLVLIGGNNEQF
J gene: TRBJ2-7; V gene: TRBV20-1; CDR3 protein: SARGQGGVYEQY
J gene: TRBJ1-3; V gene: TRBV12-3/TRBV12-4; CDR3 protein: ASSPSGSGNTIY
J gene: TRBJ1-1; V gene: TRBV4-3; CDR3 protein: ASSQDRGGGTEAF
J gene: TRBJ2-1; V gene: TRBV4-1; CDR3 protein: ASSGGRADEQF
J gene: TRBJ2-2; V gene: TRBV6-2/TRBV6-3; CDR3 protein: ASSYVIYGELF
J gene: TRBJ2-2; V gene: TRBV5-6; CDR3 protein: ASSGGTTGELF
J gene: TRBJ1-1; V gene: TRBV30; CDR3 protein: AWSVGTVNTEAF
J gene: TRBJ2-1; V gene: TRBV20-1; CDR3 protein: SPNSDAASSYNEQF
J gene: TRBJ2-4; V gene: TRBV3-1; CDR3 protein: ASSDISGITGQY
J gene: TRBJ2-7; V gene: TRBV3-1; CDR3 protein: ASSLVNHEQY
J gene: TRBJ2-7; V gene: TRBV6-1; CDR3 protein: ASRPLDWSSYEQY
J gene: TRBJ2-5; V gene: TRBV7-8; CDR3 protein: ASSLAWGGGKTQY
J gene: TRBJ2-5; V gene: TRBV12-3/TRBV12-4; CDR3 protein: ASSLASGEETQY
J gene: TRBJ2-7; V gene: TRBV6-1; CDR3 protein: ASREGTSGSYEQY
J gene: TRBJ2-3; V gene: TRBV6-5; CDR3 protein: ASSFLSGGLEADTQY
J gene: TRBJ2-7; V gene: TRBV5-5; CDR3 protein: ASRQTGSSYEQY
J gene: TRBJ2-7; V gene: TRBV20-1; CDR3 protein: SASRVQGSYEQY
J gene: TRBJ2-5; V gene: TRBV5-1; CDR3 protein: ASSLVLAGAVGETQY
J gene: TRBJ2-2; V gene: TRBV28; CDR3 protein: AVKGGVGDTGELF
J gene: TRBJ2-7; V gene: TRBV19; CDR3 protein: AGAYEQY
J gene: TRBJ2-3; V gene: TRBV4-3; CDR3 protein: ASSGAGGRGDTQY
J gene: TRBJ2-1; V gene: TRBV9; CDR3 protein: ASSGSSGPANEQF
J gene: TRBJ1-3; V gene: TRBV9; CDR3 protein: ASSLRPSSGNTIY
J gene: TRBJ2-7; V gene: TRBV12-3/TRBV12-4; CDR3 protein: ASSERGTESN
J gene: TRBJ1-2; V gene: TRBV7-2; CDR3 protein: ASSLGVSNYGYT
J gene: TRBJ2-4; V gene: TRBV3-1; CDR3 protein: ASSLARDSNRSQAKNIQY
J gene: TRBJ1-6; V gene: TRBV20-1; CDR3 protein: SARADRADNSPLH
J gene: TRBJ2-3; V gene: TRBV18; CDR3 protein: ASYPTGGNTQY
J gene: TRBJ2-7; V gene: TRBV12-3/TRBV12-4; CDR3 protein: ASSLRGPYEQY
J gene: TRBJ2-7; V gene: TRBV11-1; CDR3 protein: ASSLMGSLKREGTYEQY
J gene: TRBJ2-2; V gene: TRBV10-1; CDR3 protein: ASSESPQNTGELF
J gene: TRBJ2-7; V gene: TRBV20-1; CDR3 protein: SARFLAETYEQY
J gene: TRBJ1-2; V gene: TRBV4-3; CDR3 protein: ASSQALITGGPGGGYT
J gene: TRBJ2-1; V gene: TRBV15; CDR3 protein: ATSGIPPAGGRNEQF
J gene: TRBJ2-7; V gene: TRBV20-1; CDR3 protein: SARSQRGTYEQY
J gene: TRBJ1-5; V gene: TRBV29-1; CDR3 protein: SVKKAGWEPQH
J gene: TRBJ2-3; V gene: TRBV5-1; CDR3 protein: ASSTGTSGDTQY
J gene: TRBJ2-5; V gene: TRBV10-3; CDR3 protein: AVSPTGLMRETQY
J gene: TRBJ2-1; V gene: TRBV24-1; CDR3 protein: ATRGEAGNEQF
J gene: TRBJ2-3; V gene: TRBV7-8; CDR3 protein: ASSVQILPTDTQY
J gene: TRBJ2-1; V gene: TRBV6-5; CDR3 protein: ASSWNFRVWGDNEQF
J gene: TRBJ1-5; V gene: TRBV6-2/TRBV6-3; CDR3 protein: ASSYVMGAPYSNQPQH
J gene: TRBJ2-5; V gene: TRBV30; CDR3 protein: AWSRTGSKETQY
J gene: TRBJ2-7; V gene: TRBV3-1; CDR3 protein: ASSQSYEQY
J gene: TRBJ2-2; V gene: TRBV9; CDR3 protein: ASSVESPAGELF
J gene: TRBJ2-1; V gene: TRBV14; CDR3 protein: ASSQDPWGYNEQF
J gene: TRBJ1-1; V gene: TRBV4-1; CDR3 protein: ASSHNPRPGVNTEAF
J gene: TRBJ2-3; V gene: TRBV5-5; CDR3 protein: ASSPLPGGPDTQY
J gene: TRBJ2-7; V gene: TRBV5-1; CDR3 protein: ASSLGGRSSYEQY
J gene: TRBJ1-1; V gene: TRBV9; CDR3 protein: ASSVGGIGGTEAF